Sequencing of this TCR beta chain was carried out in a study of blood T cell repertoires in COVID-19. Study in general: The analysed material was cDNA or gDNA that came from T cells, B-cell-depleted T cells, or PBMCs.

After removal of 0 bases from V and 6 bases from J, the junction contained 2 bases not matched to a gene. This CDR3 is built from 14 residues. Germline assignment: CDR1 SGHRS and CDR2 YFSETQ. As regards this clone: The same CDR3 arises from other DNA sequences in this sample as well.

The protocol was immunoSEQ multiplex PCR, while the TCRdb copy is restricted to in-frame clones and leaves out a portion. The sample includes 140,000 to 150,000 clones, 70% to 90% of them seen just once. The sequenced material came from peripheral blood. The rearrangement links TRBV5-1 to TRBJ1-2, with 10 nucleotides matching TRBD1. This TCR derives from a woman aged 60-75 years with COVID-19, enrolled during active disease. CDR3 amino acids: CASSLGQGADGYTF. For the CDR3, the DNA is TGCGCCAGCAGCTTGGGACAGGGGGCGGATGGCTACACCTTC.